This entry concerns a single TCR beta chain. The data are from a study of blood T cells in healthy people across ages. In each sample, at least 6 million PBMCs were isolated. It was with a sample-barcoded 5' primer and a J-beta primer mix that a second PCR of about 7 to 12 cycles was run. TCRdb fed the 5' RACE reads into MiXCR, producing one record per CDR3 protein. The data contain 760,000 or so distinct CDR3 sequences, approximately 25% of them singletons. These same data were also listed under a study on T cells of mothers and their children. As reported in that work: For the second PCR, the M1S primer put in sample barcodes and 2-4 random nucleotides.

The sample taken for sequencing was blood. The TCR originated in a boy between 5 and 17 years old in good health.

CDR3 sequence reads: CASSIVGTASYEQYF. The CDR3 bases are TGTGCCAGTAGTATAGTAGGGACAGCCTCCTACGAGCAGTACTTC. The chain carries TRBV19 and TRBJ2-7; 7 nucleotides align to TRBD1. Germline V gene lookup returns CDR1 LNHDA and CDR2 SQIVND (reference sequence). There are 15 residues in the CDR3. The junction had 3 bases not matched to a gene; V was cut back by 1 base and J by 0 bases. The full variable domain, completed using reference TRBV19 and TRBJ2-7, is DGGITQSPKYLFRKEGQNVTLSCEQNLNHDAMYWYRQDPGQGLRLIYYSQIVNDFQKGDIAEGYSVSREKKESFPLTVTSAQKNPTAFYLCASSIVGTASYEQYFGPGTRLTVT.